Listed here are 29 T cell receptor beta chains from one sample, sequenced in a study of graft-versus-host responses after intestinal transplantation. Clones were read by immunoSEQ multiplex PCR, and TCRdb kept only the in-frame ones, dropping some. Of more than 90,000 clones listed, around 94% are singletons. The antigens these receptors bind are not known. This sample comprised unstimulated CD8+ T cells sorted from spleen or lymph node cells, obtained before transplant. These receptors came from a human donor who was the organ donor for an intestinal transplant.

This chain links TRBV5-4 with TRBJ2-7; D is ambiguous. This CDR3 has 13 amino acids. CDR1 SGHNT and CDR2 YYREEE come from the germline V gene (reference sequence). V shed 4 bases and J shed 0 bases, with 8 bases lying between them. CDR3 nucleotide sequence: TGTGCCAGCAGCCTGGGGATCTCCTACGAGCAGTACTTC. It encodes CASSLGISYEQYF.

Remarks on this clone: A read error may account for a junction end that differs from germline. The V call is TRBV5-4, the J call TRBJ2-3, with D perhaps TRBD1 (6 bases). Germline V gene data show CDR1 as SGHNT and CDR2 as YYREEE (reference sequence). The CDR3 is 15 amino acids. As DNA, the CDR3 is TGTGCCGGCAGCTTCGATGAGACAGGAGGAGATACGCAGTATTTT. It is translated as CAGSFDETGGDTQYF.

The chain recombines TRBV5-6 with TRBJ2-7; TRBD2 matches 10 bases. The CDR3 is 15 residues long. CDR1 and CDR2 from the germline V gene are SGHDT and YYEEEE. V was clipped by 1 base and J by 5 bases; unmatched bases: 6. CDR3 coding DNA: TGTGCCAGCAGCTTGTTAAGCGGGAGGGTCCACGAGCAGTACTTC. This sequence encodes CASSLLSGRVHEQYF.

The V and J genes are TRBV4-3 and TRBJ2-2; 8 bases are a match to TRBD2. This CDR3 comprises 17 residues. V lost 0 bases, J lost 7 bases, and 10 bases stayed unmatched. Germline V gene data show CDR1 as LGHNA and CDR2 as YSLEER. The CDR3 protein is CASSQDVPGGPIGELFF. CDR3 bases: TGCGCCAGCAGCCAAGATGTACCGGGAGGGCCCATCGGGGAGCTGTTTTTT.

The V call is TRBV7-9, the J call TRBJ2-1; TRBD2 matches at 9 bases. J gave up 4 bases and V 5 bases, and 9 bases lay outside the gene matches. The germline gives CDR1 SEHNR, CDR2 FQNEAQ (reference sequence). The CDR3 totals 16 residues. This CDR3 reads CASSPRREGRYNEQFF. The CDR3, as DNA: TGTGCCAGCAGCCCCCGGCGGGAGGGCCGGTACAATGAGCAGTTCTTC.

This clone appeared a single time. CDR3 bases: TGTGCCAGCAGCCAAGGACTAGCGGGACTGTACAATGAGCAGTTCTTC. It is translated as CASSQGLAGLYNEQFF. The chain joins TRBV4-2 to TRBJ2-1; 11 nucleotides line up with TRBD2. V lost 1 base, J lost 4 bases, and 3 bases stayed unmatched. The length of the CDR3 is 16 residues. Germline V lookup: CDR1 LGHNA, CDR2 YNFKEQ.

Note on this clone: The junction departs from the called germline gene at one end, perhaps through a read error. This chain connects TRBV4-1 to TRBJ1-1; D gene unclear. The CDR3 spans 14 residues. Germline V lookup: CDR1 MGHRA, CDR2 YSYEKL. The CDR3 sequence: CAGSSLGSKTEAFF. CDR3 in DNA: TGCGCCGGCAGCTCACTTGGGAGTAAGACTGAAGCTTTCTTT.

This chain connects TRBV2 to TRBJ1-1, with D unclear. V lost 9 bases and J 6 bases, leaving 23 bases between the germline ends. Germline V gene data show CDR1 as SNHLY and CDR2 as FYNNEI. CDR3 length: 15 residues. The DNA for the CDR3 is TGTGCCAGGGGGATCGGGATAACCGCAAACCCTGAAGCTTTCTTT. Its translation: CARGIGITANPEAFF.

CDR3 protein: CASSYGLEETQYF. The CDR3 DNA reads TGTGCCAGCAGTTATGGCCTAGAAGAGACCCAGTACTTC. V and J are TRBV6-1 and TRBJ2-5; D ambiguous. The CDR3 has 13 amino acids. Germline V gives CDR1 MNHNS, CDR2 SASEGT. The V gene lost 5 bases and the J gene lost 3 bases, with 10 bases spanning the gap.

The chain carries TRBV6-1 and TRBJ2-7, with D perhaps assigned TRBD1 or TRBD2 (5 bases each). Germline values: CDR1 MNHNS, CDR2 SASEGT. Between the trimmed V and J ends, which lost 4 bases and 0 bases, there was a span of 10 bases. The CDR3 is made up of 14 amino acids. The CDR3 DNA sequence: TGTGCCAGCAGTGCGGGACGTCTCTCCTACGAGCAGTACTTC. This gives the protein CASSAGRLSYEQYF.

The chain links TRBV5-1 to TRBJ2-1; TRBD2 matches at 7 bases. V lost 0 bases and J lost 4; bases outside the gene matches: 7. This CDR3 contains 16 residues. CDR1 SGHRS and CDR2 YFSETQ come from the germline V gene. As DNA, the CDR3 is TGCGCCAGCAGCTTGGCGGTAGAGCGGGGATACAATGAGCAGTTCTTC. This codes for CASSLAVERGYNEQFF. The complete variable domain, with remaining parts taken from reference TRBV5-1 and TRBJ2-1, reads KAGVTQTPRYLIKTRGQQVTLSCSPISGHRSVSWYQQTPGQGLQFLFEYFSETQRNKGNFPGRFSGRQFSNSRSEMNVSTLELGDSALYLCASSLAVERGYNEQFFGPGTRLTVL.

The chain links TRBV28 to TRBJ1-2; D call uncertain. This CDR3 spans 17 amino acids. Germline CDR1 reads MDHEN; CDR2 reads SYDVKM. V was pared by 2 bases and J by 0 bases, with 16 bases between. The CDR3: CASSLDAPGGPNYGYTF. CDR3 DNA sequence: TGTGCCAGCAGTTTAGACGCCCCGGGCGGTCCTAACTATGGCTACACCTTC.

This rearrangement joins TRBV19 to TRBJ2-1; D is unclear. Germline V gene sequence: CDR1 LNHDA, CDR2 SQIVND (reference sequence). The CDR3 loop spans 14 amino acids. The V end lost 2 bases, the J end lost 4 bases, and 9 bases lay between the germline ends. The CDR3 DNA reads as TGTGCCAGTAGTATATCCGCCGGATACAATGAGCAGTTCTTC. This sequence encodes CASSISAGYNEQFF.

The V call is TRBV9, the J call TRBJ1-1; 9 bases agree with TRBD1. Germline CDR1 is SGDLS and CDR2 is YYNGEE. The CDR3 runs to 15 residues. After removal of 3 bases from V and 3 bases from J, the junction contained 6 bases not matched to a gene. The CDR3 protein is CASSDVGQGDTEAFF. CDR3 coding DNA: TGTGCCAGCAGCGACGTGGGACAGGGAGACACTGAAGCTTTCTTT.

The chain has TRBV30 and TRBJ2-1; no firm D call. The CDR3 has 16 residues. Germline V gene lookup returns CDR1 GTSNPN and CDR2 SVGIG (reference sequence). Trimming removed 0 bases from V and 4 bases from J, with 16 bases in between. The CDR3 DNA sequence: TGTGCCTGGAGTGTATCCGGGCGGTCCACGTACAATGAGCAGTTCTTC. Encoded protein: CAWSVSGRSTYNEQFF. Based on the CDR3 plus reference TRBV30 and TRBJ2-1, the full variable domain is SQTIHQWPATLVQPVGSPLSLECTVEGTSNPNLYWYRQAAGRGLQLLFYSVGIGQISSEVPQNLSASRPQDRQFILSSKKLLLSDSGFYLCAWSVSGRSTYNEQFFGPGTRLTVL.

J is TRBJ2-3 and V is TRBV5-4; D possibly matches TRBD1 or TRBD2 (5 bases each). The CDR3 consists of 14 residues. V lost 3 bases and J 1 base, leaving 9 bases between the germline ends. CDR1 is SGHNT and CDR2 is YYREEE in the germline V gene (reference sequence). The CDR3: CASSSRDGTDTQYF. As DNA, the CDR3 is TGTGCCAGCAGCTCCCGGGACGGCACAGATACGCAGTATTTT.

J is TRBJ1-4 and V is TRBV28; tentatively, D is TRBD1 (5 bases). The CDR3 is 16 amino acids. V was trimmed by 5 bases and J by 2 bases, leaving 15 bases between them. Germline CDR1 and CDR2: MDHEN and SYDVKM. The CDR3 DNA follows: TGTGCCAGCAGTCGGGACTGGAGGTCTACTAATGAAAAACTGTTTTTT. Its translation is CASSRDWRSTNEKLFF. Variable domain in full (rest from reference TRBV28 and TRBJ1-4): DVKVTQSSRYLVKRTGEKVFLECVQDMDHENMFWYRQDPGLGLRLIYFSYDVKMKEKGDIPEGYSVSREKKERFSLILESASTNQTSMYLCASSRDWRSTNEKLFFGSGTQLSVL.

V and J are TRBV9 and TRBJ1-4, with D possibly TRBD1 on 6 matching bases. The CDR3 extends over 20 amino acids. Germline values: CDR1 SGDLS, CDR2 YYNGEE. Deletions cut 4 bases from V and 5 bases from J, with 30 bases between. CDR3: CASSPSPSTGATPPNEKLFF. CDR3 nucleotides: TGTGCCAGCAGCCCTTCCCCCTCGACAGGCGCCACCCCTCCCAATGAAAAACTGTTTTTT.

J is TRBJ2-7 and V is TRBV7-2, with D perhaps matching TRBD2 (5 bases). V was trimmed by 6 bases and J by 5 bases, leaving 20 bases between them. Germline lookup yields CDR1 SGHTA and CDR2 FQGNSA. The CDR3 has 15 residues. This CDR3 reads CASSSRDWAGDEQYF. CDR3 sequence (DNA): TGTGCCAGCAGTTCTCGTGACTGGGCCGGGGACGAGCAGTACTTC.

V is TRBV13 and J is TRBJ2-7, with 8 bases identical to TRBD1. The germline gives CDR1 PRHDT, CDR2 FYEKMQ (reference sequence). Trimming removed 0 bases from V and 0 bases from J; junction bases left unmatched: 1. The CDR3 is 15 amino acids. The CDR3 region has the DNA TGTGCCAGCAGCTTAGGACAGGGGGTCTCCTACGAGCAGTACTTC. It specifies CASSLGQGVSYEQYF.

This chain links TRBV21-1 with TRBJ1-5. TRBV21-1 is listed as a pseudogene. This CDR3 spans 17 amino acids. The CDR3 region has the DNA TGTGCCAGCAGCAAAGAGTCCACGGAGCTTAGCAATCAGCCCCAGCATTTT. Translation: CASSKESTELSNQPQHF.

This CDR3 is CASSPGQGWGTEAFF. The CDR3, as DNA: TGCGCCAGCAGCCCGGGACAGGGATGGGGGACTGAAGCTTTCTTT. The chain uses TRBV10-2 and TRBJ1-1, with 9 bases matching TRBD1. The germline V gene has CDR1 WSHSY and CDR2 SAAADI. The ends lost 6 bases at V and 5 bases at J; junction bases unmatched: 10. The CDR3 runs to 15 residues.

V gene TRBV7-2 combines with J gene TRBJ1-2; D call uncertain. This CDR3 spans 18 amino acids. The ends were cut back, 1 base at V and 3 bases at J, with 21 bases in the middle. CDR1 and CDR2 (germline): SGHTA, FQGNSA. The DNA of the CDR3 is TGTGCCAGCAGCTTAGTTGGGCTGGCCGTGGGGAGGGACTATGGCTACACCTTC. Its protein product is CASSLVGLAVGRDYGYTF. The full variable domain, its missing parts supplied by reference TRBV7-2 and TRBJ1-2, is GAGVSQSPSNKVTEKGKDVELRCDPISGHTALYWYRQSLGQGLEFLIYFQGNSAPDKSGLPSDRFSAERTGGSVSTLTIQRTQQEDSAVYLCASSLVGLAVGRDYGYTFGSGTRLTVV.

Of note for this clone: The sample carries other DNA sequences with the same CDR3. The V gene is TRBV25-1, the J gene TRBJ2-6; D is unclear. The germline V and J ends were trimmed by 1 base and 4 bases, with 17 bases remaining between them. Germline assignment: CDR1 MGHDK and CDR2 SYGVNS. CDR3 size: 18 residues. CDR3 amino acids: CASSEWRVSNSGANVLTF. The CDR3 nucleotides read TGTGCCAGCAGTGAATGGCGCGTCAGCAACTCAGGGGCCAACGTCCTGACTTTC.

The J gene is TRBJ2-7, the V gene TRBV6-5, with D unresolved. V lost 4 bases and J lost 4, with 11 bases in between. The CDR3 is 13 residues long. CDR1 is MNHEY and CDR2 is SVGAGI in the germline V gene. The CDR3 DNA reads TGTGCCAGCAGTTTAGGGTCTGTTTACGAGCAGTACTTC. This encodes CASSLGSVYEQYF.

The rearrangement links TRBV11-2 to TRBJ2-5, with 12 nucleotides matching TRBD2. The V gene's germline CDR1 is SGHAT and CDR2 FQNNGV. There are 16 residues in the CDR3. Trimming cost V 4 bases and J 5 bases; bases outside gene matches: 8. Here the CDR3 reads CASSSLAGGAGETQYF. In nucleotides, the CDR3 is TGTGCCAGCAGCTCACTAGCGGGAGGAGCGGGGGAGACCCAGTACTTC. Based on the CDR3 plus reference TRBV11-2 and TRBJ2-5, the full variable domain is EAGVAQSPRYKIIEKRQSVAFWCNPISGHATLYWYQQILGQGPKLLIQFQNNGVVDDSQLPKDRFSAERLKGVDSTLKIQPAKLEDSAVYLCASSSLAGGAGETQYFGPGTRLLVL.

V is TRBV5-1 and J is TRBJ2-1; 10 bases line up with TRBD2. The length of the CDR3 is 16 residues. V lost 3 bases, J lost 7 bases, and 10 bases stayed unmatched. Per the germline V gene, CDR1 is SGHRS and CDR2 is YFSETQ. CDR3 DNA sequence: TGCGCCAGCAGCTCCCCAGCGGGAGGGGTGAGGAATGAGCAGTTCTTC. The encoded protein is CASSSPAGGVRNEQFF.

V is TRBV27 and J is TRBJ2-7, with D perhaps TRBD1 (6 bases). V lost 2 bases, J lost 2 bases, and 10 bases lay in between. Germline V gene lookup returns CDR1 MNHEY and CDR2 SMNVEV (reference sequence). This CDR3 is 14 amino acids long. CDR3 sequence reads: CASSLGQSAYEQYF. The DNA of the CDR3 is TGTGCCAGCAGTTTAGGACAGAGCGCCTACGAGCAGTACTTC.

The genes are TRBV28 and TRBJ1-2; no reliable D call. The length of the CDR3 is 18 residues. CDR1 is MDHEN and CDR2 is SYDVKM in the germline V gene. V was clipped by 2 bases and J by 1 base, with 20 bases between them. In DNA form, the CDR3 reads TGTGCCAGCAGTTTAAACAGAAGAGAGCCCGGGGTTAACTATGGCTACACCTTC. Amino acids: CASSLNRREPGVNYGYTF.